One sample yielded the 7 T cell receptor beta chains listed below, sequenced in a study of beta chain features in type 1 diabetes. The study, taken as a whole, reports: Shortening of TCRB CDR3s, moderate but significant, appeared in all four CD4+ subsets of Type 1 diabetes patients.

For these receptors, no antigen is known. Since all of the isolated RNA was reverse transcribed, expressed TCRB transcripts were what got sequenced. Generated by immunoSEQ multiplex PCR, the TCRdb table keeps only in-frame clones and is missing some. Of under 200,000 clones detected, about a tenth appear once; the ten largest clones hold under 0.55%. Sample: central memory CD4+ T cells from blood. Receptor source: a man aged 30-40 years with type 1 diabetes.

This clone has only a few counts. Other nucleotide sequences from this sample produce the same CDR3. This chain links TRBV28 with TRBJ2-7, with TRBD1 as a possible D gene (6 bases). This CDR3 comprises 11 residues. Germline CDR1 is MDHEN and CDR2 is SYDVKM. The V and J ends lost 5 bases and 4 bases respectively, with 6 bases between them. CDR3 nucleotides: TGTGCCAGCAGTAGGGGGTACGAGCAGTACTTC. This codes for CASSRGYEQYF.

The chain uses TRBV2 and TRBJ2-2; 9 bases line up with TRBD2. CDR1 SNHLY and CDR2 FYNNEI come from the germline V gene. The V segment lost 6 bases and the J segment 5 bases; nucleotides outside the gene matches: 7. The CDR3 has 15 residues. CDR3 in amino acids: CASSVSGSETGELFF. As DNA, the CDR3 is TGTGCCAGCAGCGTTAGCGGGAGTGAGACCGGGGAGCTGTTTTTT.

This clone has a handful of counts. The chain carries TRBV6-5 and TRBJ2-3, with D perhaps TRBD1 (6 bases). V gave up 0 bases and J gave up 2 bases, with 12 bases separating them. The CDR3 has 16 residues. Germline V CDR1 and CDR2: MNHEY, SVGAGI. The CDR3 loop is CASSYSPRGATDTQYF. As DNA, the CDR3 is TGTGCCAGCAGTTACTCGCCCAGGGGAGCCACAGATACGCAGTATTTT.

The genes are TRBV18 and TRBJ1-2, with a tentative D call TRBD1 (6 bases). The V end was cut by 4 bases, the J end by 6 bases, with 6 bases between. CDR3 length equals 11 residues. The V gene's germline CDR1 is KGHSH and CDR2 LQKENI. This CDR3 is CASSQGDGYTF. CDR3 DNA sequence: TGTGCCAGCTCACAGGGGGATGGCTACACCTTC.

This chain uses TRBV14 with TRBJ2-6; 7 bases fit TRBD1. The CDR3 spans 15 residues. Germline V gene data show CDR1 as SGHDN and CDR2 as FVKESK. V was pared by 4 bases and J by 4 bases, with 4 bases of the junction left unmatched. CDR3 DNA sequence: TGTGCCAGCAGCCCGACAGGGACCGGGGCCAACGTCCTGACTTTC. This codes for CASSPTGTGANVLTF.

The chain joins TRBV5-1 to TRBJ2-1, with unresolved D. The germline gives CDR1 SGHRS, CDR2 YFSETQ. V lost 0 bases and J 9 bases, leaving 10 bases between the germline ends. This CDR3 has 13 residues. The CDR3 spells CASSLGLEVEQFF. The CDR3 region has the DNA TGCGCCAGCAGCTTGGGGCTAGAGGTTGAGCAGTTCTTC.

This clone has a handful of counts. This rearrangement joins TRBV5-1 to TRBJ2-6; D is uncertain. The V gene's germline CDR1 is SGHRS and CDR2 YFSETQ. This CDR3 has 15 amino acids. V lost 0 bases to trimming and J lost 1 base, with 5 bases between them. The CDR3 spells CASSLVVSGANVLTF. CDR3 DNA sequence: TGCGCCAGCAGCTTGGTTGTATCTGGGGCCAACGTCCTGACTTTC.